This T cell receptor beta chain emerged from a study of siplizumab effects on memory and regulatory T cells (dated by TCRdb to the late 2010s). Study-level background: The effect of the anti-CD2 antibody siplizumab on alloreactive T-cell subsets was examined in allogeneic mixed lymphocyte reactions constructed from human PBMCs. Results and caveats for the whole study, not just this receptor: Sequences below about 10^-5 frequency were poorly captured, so only a minor fraction of alloreactive clones could be mapped to unstimulated subsets. About 80-96% of proliferating CD4+ or CD8+ clones could not be given a naive or memory phenotype. Unstimulated naive T cells appeared more diverse than memory T cells, and naive cells seemed to contribute substantially to the alloresponse. Among mappable alloreactive CD4+ clones, an average Treg-derived fraction of about 69% was observed with siplizumab, compared with 26.9% in control reactions. Siplizumab significantly reduced the cumulative frequency of alloreactive sequences traceable to unstimulated CD4+ memory T cells. The suppressive function of proliferating Tregs from siplizumab cultures was not functionally confirmed.

Receptor libraries were prepared by the immunoSEQ multiplex PCR assay. About 10^5 TCR templates per sample were assayed on the deep sequencing platform. Genomic DNA extracted from sorted T cells was the material used for TCRbeta CDR3 sequencing. Processing in the source paper ran as follows. The R programming language was used for clonal analysis of TCRbeta CDR3 data. Unstimulated samples were compared with post-reaction CFSE-low samples to define alloreactive CD4+ and CD8+ clones. Regulatory or non-regulatory origin was assigned to alloreactive CD4+ clones by matching of sequences to sorted unstimulated Treg and non-Treg repertoires. This immuneACCESS table, as held by TCRdb, lists in-frame sequences with V and J called but not all clones. Of the missing ones, under half trace to an unresolved V gene in checked studies; the others have no known cause. That table furnishes V, J and clone size, whereas the DNA furnished D and trimming. This sample has under 110,000 clones in its table, and around 90% of those were observed once. The top ten constitute more than 10% of the sample.

Sorted unstimulated T cells and proliferating T cells recovered from mixed lymphocyte reactions underwent TCRbeta CDR3 sequencing. Fresh whole blood from around eleven HLA-typed healthy donors served as the source for isolating PBMCs. To map where alloreactive clones came from, CD4+ non-regulatory T cells in the unstimulated state were FACS-sorted. The CDR3 has 19 amino acids, counting the end cysteine and phenylalanine. The CDR3 DNA has 57 bases and is translated from base 1. V and J are trimmed by 2 bases and 1 base, and the gene matches miss 11 bases of the junction. CDR1 and CDR2 are read off the germline V gene as MDHEN and SYDVKM. Note on this clone: The clone's antigen remains unknown. Base qualities are missing; no much larger clone stands one base away.

The TCR sequence derives from a human donor in good health. The rearranged segments are TRBV28 and TRBJ2-2; a stretch of 9 junction bases matches TRBD1. Sequenced sample: non-Treg CD4+ T cells sorted from blood. In the paper's terms, the cell subset or site label means: FACS-sorted unstimulated CD4+ non-regulatory T cells. The nucleotide sequence reads TGTGCCAGCAGTTTAGACAGGGGGTGGGTAGCGGAGAACACCGGGGAGCTGTTTTTT. Translated, this is CASSLDRGWVAENTGELFF.